One sample yielded the 27 T cell receptor beta chains listed below, sequenced in a study of T cell repertoires in cytomegalovirus infection. TCRdb reprocessed the reads via MiXCR and lists one record per CDR3 protein. This sample has 250,000 or so distinct CDR3 sequences; around 12% occur once, and the top ten carry 1.5% to 2%. Sequencing used PBMCs. The receptors were sampled from a human donor in good health (CMV status not recorded). Some clones in this sample may be carry-over from other donors' samples.

At least ten counts were recorded for this clonotype. This rearrangement joins TRBV5-5 to TRBJ1-2; 7 bases are a match to TRBD1. The trim removed 4 bases at V and 5 bases at J, leaving 8 bases unmatched. The CDR3 covers 14 residues. Germline assignment: CDR1 SGHKS and CDR2 YYEKEE (reference sequence). CDR3: CASSEETGPYGYTF. CDR3 DNA: TGTGCCAGCAGCGAGGAGACAGGGCCGTATGGCTACACCTTC.

This clonotype was detected many times. The J gene is TRBJ2-1, the V gene TRBV7-8; 7 positions match TRBD2. V shed 5 bases, J shed 2 bases, and the junction held 9 bases outside the gene matches. The germline gives CDR1 SGHVS, CDR2 FQNEAQ. The CDR3 runs to 16 residues. CDR3 nucleotides: TGTGCCAGCAGCCGGTCGGGGGGAGGGGCCTACAATGAGCAGTTCTTC. This sequence encodes CASSRSGGGAYNEQFF.

This chain connects TRBV20-1 to TRBJ1-1, with 9 nucleotides matching TRBD1. The CDR3 is made up of 14 amino acids. The germline CDR1 and CDR2 sequences are DFQATT and SNEGSKA (reference sequence). J was trimmed by 3 bases and V by 4 bases; bases with no gene match: 6. CDR3 nucleotides: TGCAGTGCTATGGACAGGGGATACGACACTGAAGCTTTCTTT. Its protein is CSAMDRGYDTEAFF.

The gene calls are TRBV7-6 and TRBJ2-5, with D possibly TRBD2 on 5 matching bases. CDR3 length: 17 amino acids. Trimming pared 7 bases from V and 3 bases from J, leaving 24 bases between. Germline V gives CDR1 SGHVS, CDR2 FNYEAQ. The CDR3 is CASKPGTFSRLEETQYF. The CDR3 DNA reads TGTGCCAGCAAACCGGGAACCTTTTCGAGGCTGGAAGAGACCCAGTACTTC.

This clonotype was detected ten times or more. V and J are TRBV7-2 and TRBJ2-7, with D uncertain. Germline V CDR1 and CDR2: SGHTA, FQGNSA. Trimming left V 5 bases short and J 3 bases short, with 8 bases between. The CDR3 sequence is 12 residues long. The CDR3 sequence: CASSRARYEQYF. The CDR3 DNA reads TGTGCCAGCAGCCGAGCCCGCTACGAGCAGTACTTC.

This clonotype was detected many times. The V gene is TRBV10-3, the J gene TRBJ2-5, with D perhaps TRBD2 (5 bases). With 6 bases removed from V and 5 bases from J, the gap between germline ends came to 13 bases. Germline lookup yields CDR1 ENHRY and CDR2 SYGVKD. The CDR3 totals 13 residues. CDR3 sequence reads: CAIRDEGRETQYF. Here the CDR3 DNA reads TGTGCCATCAGGGACGAGGGAAGGGAGACCCAGTACTTC.

This clonotype was found many times. V gene TRBV7-3 combines with J gene TRBJ2-2, with 7 bases that match TRBD2. Germline values: CDR1 SGHTA, CDR2 FQGTGA. J was trimmed by 6 bases and V by 8 bases; bases with no gene match: 12. This CDR3 has 15 amino acids. The CDR3 here is CASGLAPTSSGELFF. Written as DNA, the CDR3 is TGTGCCAGCGGACTTGCGCCGACTAGCTCCGGGGAGCTGTTTTTT.

In its sample, this clonotype was seen many times. The genes are TRBV6-6 and TRBJ2-5; no reliable D call. The CDR3 is 19 amino acids. V lost 5 bases and J lost 1, with 26 bases in between. Germline-derived CDR1 and CDR2 are MNHNY and SVGAGI (reference sequence). The CDR3: CASSSNPSGRLISQETQYF. CDR3 sequence (DNA): TGTGCCAGCAGTAGTAACCCGTCGGGCCGTCTGATCTCCCAAGAGACCCAGTACTTC.

There are many counts of this clonotype. This chain connects TRBV7-2 to TRBJ2-5; tentative D call: TRBD2 (5 bases). The CDR3 loop spans 13 amino acids. In germline, CDR1 is SGHTA, CDR2 FQGNSA. Between the trimmed V and J ends, which lost 4 bases and 5 bases, there was a span of 11 bases. CDR3 in amino acids: CASSWTPGETQYF. The CDR3 region has the DNA TGTGCCAGCAGCTGGACCCCGGGGGAGACCCAGTACTTC.

This clonotype was recorded a few times. The V and J genes are TRBV5-4 and TRBJ2-5, with TRBD2 matching 9 bases. The germline CDR1 and CDR2 sequences are SGHNT and YYREEE (reference sequence). CDR3 length equals 14 residues. Unmatched junction bases numbered 7, after V lost 6 bases and J lost 4 bases. CDR3 residues: CASNAVAGVETQYF. The DNA for the CDR3 is TGTGCCAGCAACGCCGTAGCGGGGGTAGAGACCCAGTACTTC.

CDR3 protein: CASSYSVGKTEAFF. The CDR3 bases are TGTGCCAGCAGTTACTCGGTGGGGAAAACTGAAGCTTTCTTT. The chain joins TRBV6-5 to TRBJ1-1; no reliable D call. Germline V gene lookup returns CDR1 MNHEY and CDR2 SVGAGI. This CDR3 spans 14 amino acids. V was clipped by 0 bases and J by 5 bases, with 10 bases between them.

The genes are TRBV5-5 and TRBJ1-2; TRBD1 agrees at 7 bases. V was pared by 1 base and J by 7 bases, with 4 bases of the junction left unmatched. This CDR3 is 13 amino acids long. Germline CDR1 reads SGHKS; CDR2 reads YYEKEE (reference sequence). The CDR3 region has the DNA TGTGCCAGCAGCTTGCTGACAGGGAGTGGCTACACCTTC. Translated: CASSLLTGSGYTF.

As for this clonotype: A read error is possible here, since a much larger clone lies one base away. The chain links TRBV5-1 to TRBJ2-1; TRBD2 matches 9 bases. The germline V gene encodes CDR1 SGHRS and CDR2 YFSETQ. The CDR3 runs to 15 residues. The CDR3 bases are TGCGCCAGCATTGCGGGAGGGTCGACCTACAATAAGCAGTTCTTC. This translates into CASIAGGSTYNKQFF.

The sample holds many counts of this clonotype. The chain is built from TRBV7-2 and TRBJ1-2; unclear D gene. CDR3 size: 13 residues. V gave up 3 bases and J gave up 2 bases, with 7 bases separating them. The germline CDR1 and CDR2 sequences are SGHTA and FQGNSA. The CDR3 DNA is TGTGCCAGCAGCTTTGGGTTAAACTATGGCTACACCTTC. Encoded protein: CASSFGLNYGYTF. Variable domain in full (rest from reference TRBV7-2 and TRBJ1-2): GAGVSQSPSNKVTEKGKDVELRCDPISGHTALYWYRQSLGQGLEFLIYFQGNSAPDKSGLPSDRFSAERTGGSVSTLTIQRTQQEDSAVYLCASSFGLNYGYTFGSGTRLTVV.

The CDR3 protein is CASSPRAGGADTQYF. CDR3 DNA: TGTGCCAGCAGCCCCAGAGCGGGAGGCGCAGATACGCAGTATTTT. The V call is TRBV2, the J call TRBJ2-3, with TRBD2 matching 9 bases. This CDR3 is built from 15 residues. V was pared by 6 bases and J by 4 bases, with 8 bases of the junction left unmatched. The V gene's germline CDR1 is SNHLY and CDR2 FYNNEI.

This clonotype was seen at least ten times. The genes are TRBV20-1 and TRBJ2-5; possible D gene TRBD1, 5 bases. Germline values: CDR1 DFQATT, CDR2 SNEGSKA (reference sequence). The germline V and J ends were trimmed by 6 bases and 1 base, with 9 bases remaining between them. This CDR3 contains 12 residues. The CDR3 nucleotides are TGCAGTGCGCGGACATCCCAAGAGACCCAGTACTTC. Protein sequence: CSARTSQETQYF.

This clonotype has at least ten counts. The chain recombines TRBV2 with TRBJ2-3; no clear D. The CDR3 is 14 amino acids. V lost 1 base to trimming and J lost 4 bases, with 9 bases between them. Per the germline V gene, CDR1 is SNHLY and CDR2 is FYNNEI. The CDR3 sequence is CASSEGVPADTQYF. CDR3 DNA: TGTGCCAGCAGTGAAGGGGTACCAGCAGATACGCAGTATTTT.

The chain employs TRBV11-2 and TRBJ2-1; 10 bases align to TRBD2. This CDR3 comprises 22 residues. Germline loops: CDR1 SGHAT, CDR2 FQNNGV. V shed 6 bases, J shed 7 bases, and the junction held 30 bases outside the gene matches. In nucleotides, the CDR3 is TGTGCCAGCAGTTACTGGACAGCCCCGGTCTTGAATAGCGGGAGGTATCCAAATGAGCAGTTCTTC. Its translation: CASSYWTAPVLNSGRYPNEQFF.

This clonotype was observed many times. J is TRBJ2-3 and V is TRBV4-3; 12 nucleotides agree with TRBD2. Germline V gene sequence: CDR1 LGHNA, CDR2 YSLEER. This CDR3 is 20 amino acids long. After removal of 4 bases from V and 1 base from J, the junction contained 15 bases not matched to a gene. The CDR3 DNA sequence: TGCGCCAGCAGCCCAGTGGGACATCGGACTAGCGGGAATGGCACAGATACGCAGTATTTT. It yields the protein CASSPVGHRTSGNGTDTQYF.

This clonotype was counted many times. The V call is TRBV4-2, the J call TRBJ2-7; 15 bases fit TRBD2. CDR1 LGHNA and CDR2 YNFKEQ come from the germline V gene. V shed 1 base and J 7 bases; nucleotides not matched to a gene: 17. The CDR3 totals 20 residues. For the CDR3, the DNA is TGTGCCAGCAGCCAAGTTTCCCCCGGAGGGACTAGCGGGAGGACGTATGAGCAGTACTTC. Translated, it gives CASSQVSPGGTSGRTYEQYF.

CDR3 bases: TGCAGTGCCCAAAAAACAGGGCGCAACGAGCAGTACTTC. This codes for CSAQKTGRNEQYF. V usage is TRBV20-1 and J usage is TRBJ2-7, with TRBD1 as a possible D gene (6 bases). This CDR3 is 13 amino acids long. The germline V gene encodes CDR1 DFQATT and CDR2 SNEGSKA (reference sequence). V lost 6 bases to trimming and J lost 5 bases, with 17 bases between them.

V usage is TRBV29-1 and J usage is TRBJ2-2; tentative D call: TRBD2 (6 bases). The CDR3 sequence is 13 residues long. Trimming removed 7 bases at V and 2 bases at J, with 11 bases between. CDR1 is SQVTM and CDR2 is ANQGSEA in the germline V gene. The CDR3 sequence: CSARTTNTGELFF. The CDR3 DNA is TGCAGCGCTCGGACTACTAACACCGGGGAGCTGTTTTTT.

This clonotype came up many times. V and J are TRBV19 and TRBJ2-7; D not resolved. Between the trimmed V and J ends, which lost 8 bases and 3 bases, there was a span of 5 bases. The CDR3 is made up of 10 amino acids. The germline V gene has CDR1 LNHDA and CDR2 SQIVND (reference sequence). The CDR3 sequence is CASGHYEQYF. The CDR3 DNA reads TGTGCCAGTGGGCACTACGAGCAGTACTTC.

This clonotype came up many times. The chain couples TRBV10-3 to TRBJ1-2; D is possibly TRBD1 (6 bases). V lost 3 bases to trimming and J lost 1 base, with 12 bases between them. CDR1 is ENHRY, CDR2 SYGVKD, per germline. This CDR3 region has 15 residues. CDR3 sequence: CAISDPSGHNYGYTF. CDR3 coding DNA: TGTGCCATCAGTGACCCCTCGGGACATAACTATGGCTACACCTTC.

The CDR3: CATSQRDRSYEQYF. CDR3 in DNA: TGTGCCACCAGCCAGCGGGACAGGTCCTACGAGCAGTACTTC. The chain has TRBV15 and TRBJ2-7; tentatively, D is TRBD1 (8 bases). The CDR3 length is 14 residues. The germline V gene has CDR1 LNHNV and CDR2 YYDKDF (reference sequence). Trimming shortened V by 5 bases and J by 1 base, and 12 bases separated the two germline ends.

The chain combines TRBV5-1 with TRBJ2-7, with 11 bases that match TRBD2. V dropped 4 bases and J dropped 5; count of bases not matched to a gene: 5. Germline V gene sequence: CDR1 SGHRS, CDR2 YFSETQ. This CDR3 region has 14 residues. The DNA of the CDR3 is TGCGCCAGCAGCCAAACTAGCGGGAGCCACGAGCAGTACTTC. Amino acids: CASSQTSGSHEQYF.

This clonotype turned up a few times. The rearrangement links TRBV7-2 to TRBJ1-2, with D unresolved. Germline V gene data show CDR1 as SGHTA and CDR2 as FQGNSA. V lost 1 base to trimming and J lost 2 bases, with 11 bases between them. This CDR3 region has 15 residues. CDR3 sequence: CASSLVAGGNYGYTF. In DNA form, the CDR3 reads TGTGCCAGCAGCTTAGTAGCCGGAGGCAACTATGGCTACACCTTC.